This TCR beta chain was sequenced in a study of blood T cell repertoires in COVID-19. Study details: COVID-19 samples from acute and convalescent phases originated in the United States, Italy and Spain. T cells, B-cell-depleted T cells, or PBMCs supplied cDNA or gDNA.

As processed by the authors: Quantification of nucleated cells was approximated via reference gene primer amplification. Sequencing was performed with immunoSEQ multiplex PCR; in TCRdb, only in-frame clones are kept and a portion is missing. V and J calls and clone size come straight from that table; D and trimming were deduced from the DNA. The table shows 650,000 to 800,000 clones, with approximately 90% occurring only once. V dropped 4 bases and J dropped 4; count of bases not matched to a gene: 10. Germline values: CDR1 SGHAT, CDR2 FQNNGV. The CDR3 loop spans 16 amino acids. This rearrangement joins TRBV11-2 to TRBJ1-1; the match to TRBD1 covers 9 bases. The sequencing sample was made of peripheral blood. The sequence was collected from a woman aged 18-30 years with acute or convalescent COVID-19. In DNA, the CDR3 is TGTGCCAGCAGCTCTAGGACAGGGGATGGTACCACTGAAGCTTTCTTT. It specifies CASSSRTGDGTTEAFF.